This T cell receptor (beta chain) was recorded in a study of blood T cell repertoires in COVID-19. On the study more broadly: Acute and convalescent COVID-19 specimens originated in the United States, Italy and Spain. The analysed material was cDNA or gDNA that came from T cells, B-cell-depleted T cells, or PBMCs.

Methods used by the authors: It was from reference gene primer amplification that nucleated cell counts were estimated. Profiled with immunoSEQ multiplex PCR; TCRdb holds only in-frame clones, not every one. D and trimming come from the DNA, and the V and J calls and clone size come from that table. The profile shows about 73,000 clones, over 60% of them singletons. CDR1 and CDR2 (germline): SGDLS, YYNGEE. The CDR3 extends over 14 amino acids. Trimming took 0 bases from V and 8 from J, leaving 12 bases between them. Input material: peripheral blood. V is TRBV9 and J is TRBJ2-1, with D unclear. The TCR originated in a man between 65 and 85 years old with COVID-19, enrolled during active disease. The CDR3 nucleotides read TGTGCCAGCAGCGTAGGACTCCAAAGTGATGAGCAGTTCTTC. It is translated as CASSVGLQSDEQFF.